The 3 T cell receptor beta chains listed next were all sequenced from one sample in a study of T cell responses to AZD1222 COVID-19 vaccine. TCRdb keeps only in-frame clones here, not all; method: immunoSEQ multiplex PCR. The data show 90,000 to 110,000 clones, with about 91% seen just once and 6% to 8% held by the top ten. Source: peripheral blood, taken on day 0 of AZD1222 vaccination. The receptors derive from an adult in good health.

The chain couples TRBV27 to TRBJ1-5; D gene uncertain. Per germline, CDR1 MNHEY and CDR2 SMNVEV (reference sequence). The CDR3 totals 15 residues. V dropped 0 bases and J dropped 0 bases, with 6 bases sitting between them. This chain's CDR3 is CASSLSGRSNQPQHF. As DNA, the CDR3 is TGTGCCAGCAGTTTATCCGGCCGTAGCAATCAGCCCCAGCATTTT.

V is TRBV10-2 and J is TRBJ1-4; D gene uncertain. Trimming took 3 bases from V and 5 from J, leaving 13 bases between them. CDR1 is WSHSY and CDR2 is SAAADI in the germline V gene. The length of the CDR3 is 15 residues. As DNA, the CDR3 is TGCGCCAGCAGTGATGTGGGCATTGGGAATGAAAAACTGTTTTTT. Its translation: CASSDVGIGNEKLFF.

The V gene is TRBV18, the J gene TRBJ1-5; 8 nucleotides line up with TRBD1. J lost 2 bases, V lost 3 bases, and 0 bases had no gene match. The length of the CDR3 is 14 residues. CDR1 is KGHSH and CDR2 is LQKENI in the germline V gene. This CDR3 is CASSPDRGNQPQHF. The CDR3 DNA is TGTGCCAGCTCACCGGACAGGGGCAATCAGCCCCAGCATTTT.